These 8 T cell receptor beta chains were sequenced from one sample in a study of cytomegalovirus exposure and HLA in healthy donors. Use of 60 Vbeta and 13 Jbeta primers characterized the PCR. Sequencing was performed with immunoSEQ multiplex PCR; in TCRdb, only in-frame clones are kept and a portion is missing. The sample consists of 200,000 or so clones, roughly 81% of them appearing once. Sequenced: PBMCs. The receptors were gathered from a woman under 40 in good health and CMV-seropositive.

This sequence joins TRBV11-2 and TRBJ1-3; unclear D gene. V shed 4 bases and J shed 3 bases, with 19 bases lying between them. The germline CDR1 and CDR2 sequences are SGHAT and FQNNGV. The CDR3 has 17 residues. The DNA of the CDR3 is TGTGCCAGCAGCTCGGTCTTTATTCGGACTAGTGGAAACACCATATATTTT. Amino acids: CASSSVFIRTSGNTIYF.

This chain uses TRBV19 with TRBJ2-7, with 7 bases matching TRBD2. The CDR3 has 13 amino acids. The J segment lost 5 bases and the V segment lost 6 bases, leaving 7 bases of the junction unmatched. Germline CDR1 reads LNHDA; CDR2 reads SQIVND (reference sequence). CDR3 sequence: CASRGGTLDEQYF. CDR3 DNA: TGTGCCAGTAGGGGGGGGACCTTGGACGAGCAGTACTTC. Together with reference TRBV19 and TRBJ2-7, the CDR3 gives the full variable domain: DGGITQSPKYLFRKEGQNVTLSCEQNLNHDAMYWYRQDPGQGLRLIYYSQIVNDFQKGDIAEGYSVSREKKESFPLTVTSAQKNPTAFYLCASRGGTLDEQYFGPGTRLTVT.

The chain has TRBV9 and TRBJ1-1; 10 bases agree with TRBD1. J lost 0 bases, V lost 0 bases, and 5 bases had no gene match. The length of the CDR3 is 17 residues. Germline CDR1 reads SGDLS; CDR2 reads YYNGEE. The DNA for the CDR3 is TGTGCCAGCAGCGTAGGTGGACAGGGGGGGATGAACACTGAAGCTTTCTTT. Translated: CASSVGGQGGMNTEAFF.

V and J are TRBV10-3 and TRBJ1-1; D not resolved. This CDR3 has 12 residues. Per the germline V gene, CDR1 is ENHRY and CDR2 is SYGVKD. CDR3 loop: CANEPSGTEAFF. The CDR3 DNA follows: TGTGCAAACGAACCGTCGGGGACTGAAGCTTTCTTT.

The gene calls are TRBV10-1 and TRBJ2-1; 12 positions agree with TRBD2. The CDR3 runs to 19 residues. In germline, CDR1 is WNHNN, CDR2 SYGVQD (reference sequence). The V gene end was trimmed by 7 bases and the J gene end by 15 bases; junction bases not matched to a gene: 28. The CDR3 region has the DNA TGCGCCAGCAACAAGACAGGGGGAGAGACTAGCGGGAGCGACGCCGGAGGGTTCTTC. Translating gives CASNKTGGETSGSDAGGFF.

The chain links TRBV28 to TRBJ2-2; 7 bases map to TRBD2. Per the germline V gene, CDR1 is MDHEN and CDR2 is SYDVKM. CDR3 length: 16 amino acids. Losses at the gene ends were 3 bases for V and 4 bases for J; bases not matched to a gene: 8. The CDR3 reads CASSFEAGVRTGELFF. Here the CDR3 DNA reads TGTGCCAGCAGTTTCGAGGCGGGAGTTCGCACCGGGGAGCTGTTTTTT.

V and J are TRBV28 and TRBJ1-2; D gene uncertain. The germline V and J ends were trimmed by 5 bases and 4 bases, with 11 bases remaining between them. Germline assignment: CDR1 MDHEN and CDR2 SYDVKM. This CDR3 has 13 residues. CDR3 sequence: CASSPNRVYGYTF. CDR3 bases: TGTGCCAGCAGTCCAAACAGAGTCTATGGCTACACCTTC.

The chain joins TRBV10-3 to TRBJ2-1; perhaps TRBD2 as D (5 bases). The CDR3 covers 15 residues. Between the trimmed V and J ends, which lost 0 bases and 7 bases, there was a span of 13 bases. Germline V CDR1 and CDR2: ENHRY, SYGVKD. CDR3 DNA sequence: TGTGCCATCAGTGAGTCTCGGGATAGTCAGAATGAGCAGTTCTTC. Its translation is CAISESRDSQNEQFF.